This T cell receptor beta chain is drawn from a study of blood T cells in healthy people across ages. A sample-barcoded 5' primer and a J-beta primer mix were used in a second PCR of roughly 6 to 12 cycles. Each CDR3 protein gets one entry after TCRdb re-called the 5' RACE reads with MiXCR. This sample has around 500,000 distinct CDR3 sequences, with under 55% found just once. Caucasian individuals from Russia who were healthy and aged about 6 to 95 acted as donors. Sequencing was performed on blood. The source of this sequence is a man at least 80 years old in good health.

The CDR3, as DNA: TGTGCCAGCAGCCAAGATCGGGACAGACTAAACATTCAGTACTTC. Protein product: CASSQDRDRLNIQYF. The chain is built from TRBV3-1 and TRBJ2-4, with 7 bases fitting TRBD1. Trimming at V came to 0 bases and at J to 6 bases, leaving 5 bases not matched to a gene. Germline V CDR1 and CDR2: LGHDT, YNNKEL (reference sequence). The CDR3 has 15 residues.